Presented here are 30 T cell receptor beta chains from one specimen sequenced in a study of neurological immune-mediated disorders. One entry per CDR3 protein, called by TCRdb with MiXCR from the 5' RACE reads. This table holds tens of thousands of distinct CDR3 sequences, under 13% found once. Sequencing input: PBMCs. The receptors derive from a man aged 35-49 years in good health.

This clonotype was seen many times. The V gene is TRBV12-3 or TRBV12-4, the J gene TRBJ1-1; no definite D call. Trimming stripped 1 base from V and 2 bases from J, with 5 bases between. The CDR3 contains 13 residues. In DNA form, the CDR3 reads TGTGCCAGCAGTTTAGTCCCCAACACTGAAGCTTTCTTT. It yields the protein CASSLVPNTEAFF.

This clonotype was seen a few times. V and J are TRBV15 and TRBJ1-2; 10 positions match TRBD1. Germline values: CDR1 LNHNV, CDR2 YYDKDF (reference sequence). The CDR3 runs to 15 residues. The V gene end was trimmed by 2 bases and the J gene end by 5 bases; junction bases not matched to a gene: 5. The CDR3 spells CATSRRQGQGYGYTF. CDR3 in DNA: TGTGCCACCAGCAGACGCCAGGGACAGGGGTATGGCTACACCTTC.

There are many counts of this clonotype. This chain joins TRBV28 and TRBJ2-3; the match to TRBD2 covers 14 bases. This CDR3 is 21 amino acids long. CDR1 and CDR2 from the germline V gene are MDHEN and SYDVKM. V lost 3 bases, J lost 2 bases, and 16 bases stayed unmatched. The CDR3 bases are TGTGCCAGCAGTTTCCCCAGGGGACTAGCGGGAGACATTCCACACACAGATACGCAGTATTTT. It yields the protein CASSFPRGLAGDIPHTDTQYF. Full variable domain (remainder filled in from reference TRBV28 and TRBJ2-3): DVKVTQSSRYLVKRTGEKVFLECVQDMDHENMFWYRQDPGLGLRLIYFSYDVKMKEKGDIPEGYSVSREKKERFSLILESASTNQTSMYLCASSFPRGLAGDIPHTDTQYFGPGTRLTVL.

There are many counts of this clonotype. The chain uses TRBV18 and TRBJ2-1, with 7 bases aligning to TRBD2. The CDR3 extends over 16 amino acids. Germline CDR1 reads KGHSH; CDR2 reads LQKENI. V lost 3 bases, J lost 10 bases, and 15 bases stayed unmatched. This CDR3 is CASSPPPAGEGIEQFF. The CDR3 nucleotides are TGTGCCAGCTCACCCCCCCCGGCGGGAGAGGGGATCGAGCAGTTCTTC.

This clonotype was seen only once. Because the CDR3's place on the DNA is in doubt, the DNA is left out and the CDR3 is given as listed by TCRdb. CDR3 sequence: CASRLVGVGTGSLHF. V is TRBV12-2 and J is TRBJ1-5; the table gives TRBD1 as D, unverified against the DNA. TRBV12-2 is a known pseudogene. From its first to its last residue, the CDR3 has 15 amino acids.

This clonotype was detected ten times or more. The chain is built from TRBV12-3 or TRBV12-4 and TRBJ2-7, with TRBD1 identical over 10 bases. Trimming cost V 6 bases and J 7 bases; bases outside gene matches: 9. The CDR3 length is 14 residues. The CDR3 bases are TGTGCCAGCAGCGGGACAGGGGAGTCGGGGGAGCAGTACTTC. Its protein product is CASSGTGESGEQYF.

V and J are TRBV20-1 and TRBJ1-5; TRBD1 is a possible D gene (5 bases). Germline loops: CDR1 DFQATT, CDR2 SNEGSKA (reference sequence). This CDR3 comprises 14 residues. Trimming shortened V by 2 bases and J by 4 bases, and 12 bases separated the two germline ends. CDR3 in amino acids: CSARITGPNQPQHF. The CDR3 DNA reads TGCAGTGCTAGAATTACAGGACCTAATCAGCCCCAGCATTTT.

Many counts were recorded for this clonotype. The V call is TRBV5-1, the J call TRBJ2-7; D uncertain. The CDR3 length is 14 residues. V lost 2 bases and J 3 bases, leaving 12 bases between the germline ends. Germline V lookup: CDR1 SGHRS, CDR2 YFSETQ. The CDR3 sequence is CASSFESPIYEQYF. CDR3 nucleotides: TGCGCCAGCAGCTTCGAGAGTCCGATCTACGAGCAGTACTTC.

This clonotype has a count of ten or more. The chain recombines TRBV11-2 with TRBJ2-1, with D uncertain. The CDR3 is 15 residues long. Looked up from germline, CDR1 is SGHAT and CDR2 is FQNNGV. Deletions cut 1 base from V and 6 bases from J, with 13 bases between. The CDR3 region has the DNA TGTGCCAGCAGCTTAGGGCCCTCCGACGGCAATGAGCAGTTCTTC. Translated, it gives CASSLGPSDGNEQFF.

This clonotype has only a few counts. This chain's CDR3 is CASSLGQDSLTGELFF. The CDR3 DNA follows: TGTGCCAGCAGCTTGGGACAGGACAGTCTAACCGGGGAGCTGTTTTTT. The chain links TRBV5-4 to TRBJ2-2; a weak D match, TRBD1 (6 bases). The CDR3 is 16 amino acids. Germline loops: CDR1 SGHNT, CDR2 YYREEE (reference sequence). The V end lost 0 bases, the J end lost 5 bases, and 14 bases lay between the germline ends. The full variable domain, rest sourced from reference TRBV5-4 and TRBJ2-2, is ETGVTQSPTHLIKTRGQQVTLRCSSQSGHNTVSWYQQALGQGPQFIFQYYREEENGRGNFPPRFSGLQFPNYSSELNVNALELDDSALYLCASSLGQDSLTGELFFGEGSRLTVL.

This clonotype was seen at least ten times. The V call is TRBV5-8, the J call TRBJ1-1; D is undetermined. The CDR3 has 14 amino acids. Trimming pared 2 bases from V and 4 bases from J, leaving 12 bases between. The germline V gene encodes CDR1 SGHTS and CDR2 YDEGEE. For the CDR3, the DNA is TGTGCCAGCAGCTTCGACATGCTCACCACTGAAGCTTTCTTT. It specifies CASSFDMLTTEAFF.

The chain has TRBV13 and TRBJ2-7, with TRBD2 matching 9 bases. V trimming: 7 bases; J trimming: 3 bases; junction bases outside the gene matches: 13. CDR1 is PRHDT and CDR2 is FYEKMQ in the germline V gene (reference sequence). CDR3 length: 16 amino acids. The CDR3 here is CASNQTPSGKFYEQYF. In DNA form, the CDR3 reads TGTGCCAGCAACCAAACCCCTAGCGGGAAGTTCTACGAGCAGTACTTC.

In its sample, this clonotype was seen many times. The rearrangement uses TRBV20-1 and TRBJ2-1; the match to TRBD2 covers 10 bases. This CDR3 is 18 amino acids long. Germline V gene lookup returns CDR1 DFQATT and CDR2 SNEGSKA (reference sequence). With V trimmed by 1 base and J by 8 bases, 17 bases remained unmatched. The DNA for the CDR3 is TGCAGTGCTAGAGGATTGTACGCCGGGGTAGCGGGAGGCCATGAGCAGTTCTTC. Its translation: CSARGLYAGVAGGHEQFF.

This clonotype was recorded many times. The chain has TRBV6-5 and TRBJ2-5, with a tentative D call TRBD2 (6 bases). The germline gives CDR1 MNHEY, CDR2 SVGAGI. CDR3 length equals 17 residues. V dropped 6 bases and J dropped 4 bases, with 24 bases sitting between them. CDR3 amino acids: CASSRTPPGLRTETQYF. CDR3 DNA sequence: TGTGCCAGCAGCCGAACACCTCCGGGACTTCGGACAGAGACCCAGTACTTC.

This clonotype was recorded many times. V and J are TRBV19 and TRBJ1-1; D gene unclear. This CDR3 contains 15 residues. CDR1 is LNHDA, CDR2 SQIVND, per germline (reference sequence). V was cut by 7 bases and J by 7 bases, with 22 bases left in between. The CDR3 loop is CASTATAALSLEAFF. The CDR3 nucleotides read TGTGCCAGTACTGCGACCGCGGCTTTATCCCTTGAAGCTTTCTTT.

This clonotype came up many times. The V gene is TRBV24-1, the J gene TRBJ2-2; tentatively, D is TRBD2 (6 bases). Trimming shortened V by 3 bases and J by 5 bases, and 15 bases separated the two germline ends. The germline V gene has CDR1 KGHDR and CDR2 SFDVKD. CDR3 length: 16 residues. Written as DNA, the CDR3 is TGTGCCACCAGTGATCGCGGGACTCCCAGGACCGGGGAGCTGTTTTTT. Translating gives CATSDRGTPRTGELFF.

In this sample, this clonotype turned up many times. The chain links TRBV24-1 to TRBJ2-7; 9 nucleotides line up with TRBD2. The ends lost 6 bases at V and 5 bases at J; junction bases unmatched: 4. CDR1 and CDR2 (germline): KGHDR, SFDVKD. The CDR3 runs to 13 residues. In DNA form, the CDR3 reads TGTGCCACCAGTTCCCTAGCGGGAAACGAGCAGTACTTC. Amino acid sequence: CATSSLAGNEQYF.

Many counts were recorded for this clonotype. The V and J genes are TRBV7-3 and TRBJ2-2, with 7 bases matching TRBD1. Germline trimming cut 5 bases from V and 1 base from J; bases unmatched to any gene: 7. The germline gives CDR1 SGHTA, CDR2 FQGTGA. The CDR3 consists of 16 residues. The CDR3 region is CASSPRPGGNTGELFF. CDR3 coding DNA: TGTGCCAGCAGCCCCCGCCCAGGGGGGAACACCGGGGAGCTGTTTTTT.

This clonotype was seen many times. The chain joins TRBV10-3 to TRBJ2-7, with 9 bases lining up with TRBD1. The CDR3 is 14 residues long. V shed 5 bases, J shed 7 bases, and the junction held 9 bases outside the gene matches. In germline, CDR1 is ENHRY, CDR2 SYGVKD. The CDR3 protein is CAISLQTGGGEQYF. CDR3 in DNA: TGTGCCATCAGTCTTCAGACAGGGGGTGGGGAGCAGTACTTC.

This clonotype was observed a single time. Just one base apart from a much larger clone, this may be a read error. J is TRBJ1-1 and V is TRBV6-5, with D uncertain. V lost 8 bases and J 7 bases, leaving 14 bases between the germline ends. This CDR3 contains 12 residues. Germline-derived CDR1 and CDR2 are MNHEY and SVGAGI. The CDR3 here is CASRPSGNEAFF. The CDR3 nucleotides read TGTGCCAGCCGGCCGTCGGGCAATGAAGCTTTCTTT.

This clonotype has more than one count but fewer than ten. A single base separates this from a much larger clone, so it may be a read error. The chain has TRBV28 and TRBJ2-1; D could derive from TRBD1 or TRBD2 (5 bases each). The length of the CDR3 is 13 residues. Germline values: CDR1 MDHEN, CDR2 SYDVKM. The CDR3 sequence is CVSTPRGADEQFF. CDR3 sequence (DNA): TGTGTCAGCACCCCCCGAGGGGCGGATGAGCAGTTCTTC. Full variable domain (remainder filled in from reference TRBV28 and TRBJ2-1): DVKVTQSSRYLVKRTGEKVFLECVQDMDHENMFWYRQDPGLGLRLIYFSYDVKMKEKGDIPEGYSVSREKKERFSLILESASTNQTSMYLCVSTPRGADEQFFGPGTRLTVL.

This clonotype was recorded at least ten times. In nucleotides, the CDR3 is TGTGCCACCAGTGACGACAGGGAGTTCAACAATGAGCAGTTCTTC. As protein: CATSDDREFNNEQFF. The chain links TRBV24-1 to TRBJ2-1; 7 bases fit TRBD1. The CDR3 consists of 15 residues. With V trimmed by 4 bases and J by 5 bases, 7 bases remained unmatched. Per the germline V gene, CDR1 is KGHDR and CDR2 is SFDVKD.

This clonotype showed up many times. The CDR3: CASGPGSSYNEQFF. The DNA for the CDR3 is TGTGCCAGCGGTCCGGGGAGCTCCTACAATGAGCAGTTCTTC. The rearrangement uses TRBV11-2 and TRBJ2-1; TRBD2 is a possible D gene (5 bases). This CDR3 spans 14 amino acids. Germline lookup yields CDR1 SGHAT and CDR2 FQNNGV. Trimming removed 8 bases at V and 0 bases at J, with 11 bases between.

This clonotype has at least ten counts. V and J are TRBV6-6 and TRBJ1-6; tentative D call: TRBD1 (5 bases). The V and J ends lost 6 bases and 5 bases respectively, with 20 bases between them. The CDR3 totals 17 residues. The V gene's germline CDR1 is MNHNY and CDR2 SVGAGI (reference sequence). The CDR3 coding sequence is TGTGCCAGCAGCTATGACCCTCGCAGGGTCGATAATTCACCCCTCCACTTT. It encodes CASSYDPRRVDNSPLHF.

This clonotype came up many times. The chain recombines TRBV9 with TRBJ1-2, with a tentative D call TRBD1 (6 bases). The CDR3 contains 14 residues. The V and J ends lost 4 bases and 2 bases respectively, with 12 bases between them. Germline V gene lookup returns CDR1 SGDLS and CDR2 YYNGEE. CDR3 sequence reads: CASSPRQVNYGYTF. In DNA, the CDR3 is TGTGCCAGCAGCCCCCGACAGGTCAACTATGGCTACACCTTC.

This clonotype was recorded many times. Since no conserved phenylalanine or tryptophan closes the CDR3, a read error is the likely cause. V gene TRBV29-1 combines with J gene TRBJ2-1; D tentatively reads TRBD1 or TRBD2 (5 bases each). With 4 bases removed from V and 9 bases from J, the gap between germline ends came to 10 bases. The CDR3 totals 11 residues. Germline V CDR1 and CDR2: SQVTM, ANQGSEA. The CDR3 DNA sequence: TGCAGCGTTGGACCTGGGGGTGAGCAGTTCTCC. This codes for CSVGPGGEQFS.

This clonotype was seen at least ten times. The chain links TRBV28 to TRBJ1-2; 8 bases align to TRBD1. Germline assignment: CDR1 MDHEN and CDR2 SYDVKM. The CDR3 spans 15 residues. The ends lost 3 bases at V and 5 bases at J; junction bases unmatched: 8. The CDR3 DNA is TGTGCCAGCAGTTTCCTGGGACAGGAGGGATATGGCTACACCTTC. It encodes CASSFLGQEGYGYTF.

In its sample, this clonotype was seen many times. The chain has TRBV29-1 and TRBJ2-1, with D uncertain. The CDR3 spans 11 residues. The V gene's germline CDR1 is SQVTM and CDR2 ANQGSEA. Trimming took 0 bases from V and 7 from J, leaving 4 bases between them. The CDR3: CSVEEVNEQFF. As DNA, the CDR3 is TGCAGCGTTGAAGAGGTGAATGAGCAGTTCTTC.

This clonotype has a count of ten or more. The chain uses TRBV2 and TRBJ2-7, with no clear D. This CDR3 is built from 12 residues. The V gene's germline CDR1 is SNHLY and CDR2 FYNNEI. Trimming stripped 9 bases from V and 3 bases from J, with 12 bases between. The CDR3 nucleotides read TGTGCCAGTCGGCAGGATCTCTACGAGCAGTACTTC. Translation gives CASRQDLYEQYF.

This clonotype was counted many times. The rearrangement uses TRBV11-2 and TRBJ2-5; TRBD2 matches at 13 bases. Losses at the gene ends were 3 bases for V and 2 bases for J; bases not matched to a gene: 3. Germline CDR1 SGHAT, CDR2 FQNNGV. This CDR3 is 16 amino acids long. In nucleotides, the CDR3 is TGTGCCAGCAGCTTCGGACTAGCGGGAGAGCAAGAGACCCAGTACTTC. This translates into CASSFGLAGEQETQYF.